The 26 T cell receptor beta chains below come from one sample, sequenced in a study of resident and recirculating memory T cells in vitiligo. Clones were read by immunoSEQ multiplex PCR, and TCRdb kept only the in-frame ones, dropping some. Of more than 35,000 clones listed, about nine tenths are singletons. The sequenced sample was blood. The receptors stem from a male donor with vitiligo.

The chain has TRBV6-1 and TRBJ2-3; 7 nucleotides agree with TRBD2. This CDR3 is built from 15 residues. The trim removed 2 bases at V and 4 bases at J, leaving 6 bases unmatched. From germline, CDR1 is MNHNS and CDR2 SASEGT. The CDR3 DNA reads TGTGCCAGCAGTGAACGGGGGGAGGGCGCAGATACGCAGTATTTT. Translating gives CASSERGEGADTQYF.

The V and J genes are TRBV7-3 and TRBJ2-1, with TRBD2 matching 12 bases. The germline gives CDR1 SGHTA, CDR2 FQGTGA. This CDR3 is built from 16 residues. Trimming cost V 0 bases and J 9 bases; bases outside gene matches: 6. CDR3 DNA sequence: TGTGCCAGCAGCTTAACCCTAGCGGGGGGGGGAGGTGAGCAGTTCTTC. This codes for CASSLTLAGGGGEQFF.

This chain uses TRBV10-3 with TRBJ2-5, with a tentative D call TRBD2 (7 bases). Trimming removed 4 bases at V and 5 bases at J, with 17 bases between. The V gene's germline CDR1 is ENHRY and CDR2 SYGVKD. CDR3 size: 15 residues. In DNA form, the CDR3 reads TGTGCCATCAGTGTATCGAGGGGGGGCGACGAGACCCAGTACTTC. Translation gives CAISVSRGGDETQYF.

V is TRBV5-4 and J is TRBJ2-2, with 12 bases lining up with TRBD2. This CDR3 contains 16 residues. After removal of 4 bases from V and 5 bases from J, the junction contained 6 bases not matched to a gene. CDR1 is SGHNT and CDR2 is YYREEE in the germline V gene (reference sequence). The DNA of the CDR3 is TGTGCCAGCAGCGTCCCTAGCGGGGGGGCGACCGGGGAGCTGTTTTTT. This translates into CASSVPSGGATGELFF.

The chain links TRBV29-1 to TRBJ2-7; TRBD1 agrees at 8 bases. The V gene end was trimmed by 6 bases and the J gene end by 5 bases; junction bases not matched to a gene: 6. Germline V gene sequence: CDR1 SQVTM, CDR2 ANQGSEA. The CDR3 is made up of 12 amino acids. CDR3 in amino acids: CSVTTGADEQYF. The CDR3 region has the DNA TGCAGCGTAACGACAGGGGCGGACGAGCAGTACTTC.

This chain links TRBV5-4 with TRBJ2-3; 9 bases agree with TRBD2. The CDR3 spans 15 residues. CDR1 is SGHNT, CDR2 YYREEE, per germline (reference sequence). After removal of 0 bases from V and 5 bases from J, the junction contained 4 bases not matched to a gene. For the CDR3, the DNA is TGTGCCAGCAGCTTGGAGGCTAGCGGGGTAGATACGCAGTATTTT. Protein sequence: CASSLEASGVDTQYF.

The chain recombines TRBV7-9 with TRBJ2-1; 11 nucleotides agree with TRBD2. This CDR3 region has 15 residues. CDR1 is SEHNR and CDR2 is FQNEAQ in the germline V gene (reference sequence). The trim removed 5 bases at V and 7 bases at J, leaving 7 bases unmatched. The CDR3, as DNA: TGTGCCAGCAGCGCGGCTAGCGGGGGGCTAAATGAGCAGTTCTTC. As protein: CASSAASGGLNEQFF.

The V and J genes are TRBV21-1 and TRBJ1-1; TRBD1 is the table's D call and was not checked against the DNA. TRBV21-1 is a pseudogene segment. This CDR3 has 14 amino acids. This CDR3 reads CASSSRDRNTEAFF. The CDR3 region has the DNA TGTGCCAGCAGCAGCCGGGACAGGAACACTGAAGCTTTCTTT.

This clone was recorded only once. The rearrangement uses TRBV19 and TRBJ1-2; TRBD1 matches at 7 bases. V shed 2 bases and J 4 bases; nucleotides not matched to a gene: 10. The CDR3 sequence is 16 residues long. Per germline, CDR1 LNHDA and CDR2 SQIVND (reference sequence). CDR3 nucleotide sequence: TGTGCCAGTAGTATATTTTGGCGTGGGGACAGCTATGGCTACACCTTC. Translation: CASSIFWRGDSYGYTF.

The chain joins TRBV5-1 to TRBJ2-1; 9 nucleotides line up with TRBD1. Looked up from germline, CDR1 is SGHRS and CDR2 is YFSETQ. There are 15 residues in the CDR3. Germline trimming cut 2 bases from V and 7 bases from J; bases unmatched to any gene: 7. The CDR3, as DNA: TGCGCCAGCAGCTTTACGGAGACAGGGGGTAATGAGCAGTTCTTC. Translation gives CASSFTETGGNEQFF.

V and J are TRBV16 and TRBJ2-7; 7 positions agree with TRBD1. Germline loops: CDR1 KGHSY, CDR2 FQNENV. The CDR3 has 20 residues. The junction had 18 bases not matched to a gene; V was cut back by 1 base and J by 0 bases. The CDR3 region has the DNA TGTGCCAGCAGCCAATTTCTGGGACACCCCGGGACAGCGTACTCCTACGAGCAGTACTTC. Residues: CASSQFLGHPGTAYSYEQYF. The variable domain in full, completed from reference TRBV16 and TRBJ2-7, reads GEEVAQTPKHLVRGEGQKAKLYCAPIKGHSYVFWYQQVLKNEFKFLISFQNENVFDETGMPKERFSAKCLPNSPCSLEIQATKLEDSAVYFCASSQFLGHPGTAYSYEQYFGPGTRLTVT.

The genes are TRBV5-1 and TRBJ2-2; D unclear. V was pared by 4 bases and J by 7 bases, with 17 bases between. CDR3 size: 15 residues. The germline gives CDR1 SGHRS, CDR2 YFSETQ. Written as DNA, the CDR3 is TGCGCCAGCAGCCCGGAGTTTCTTAGTTTCGGGGAGCTGTTTTTT. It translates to CASSPEFLSFGELFF.

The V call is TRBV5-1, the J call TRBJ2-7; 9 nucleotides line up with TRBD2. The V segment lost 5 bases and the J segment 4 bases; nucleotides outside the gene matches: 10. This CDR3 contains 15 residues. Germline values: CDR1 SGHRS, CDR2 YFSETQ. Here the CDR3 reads CASSHSGGITYEQYF. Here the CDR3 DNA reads TGCGCCAGCAGTCATAGCGGGGGAATAACTTACGAGCAGTACTTC.

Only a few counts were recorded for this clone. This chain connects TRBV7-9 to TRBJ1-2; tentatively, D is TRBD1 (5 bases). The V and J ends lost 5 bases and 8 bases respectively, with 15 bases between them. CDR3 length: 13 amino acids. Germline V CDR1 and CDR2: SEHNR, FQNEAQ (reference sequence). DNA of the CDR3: TGTGCCAGCAGCCCCCCCCCAGGGTACGGCTACACCTTC. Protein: CASSPPPGYGYTF.

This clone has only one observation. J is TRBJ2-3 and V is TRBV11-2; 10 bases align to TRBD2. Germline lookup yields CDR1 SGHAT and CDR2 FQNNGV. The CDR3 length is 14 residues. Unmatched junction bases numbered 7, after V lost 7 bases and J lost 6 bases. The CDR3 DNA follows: TGTGCCAGCAATCCTAGCGGGGGCGTGGATACGCAGTATTTT. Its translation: CASNPSGGVDTQYF.

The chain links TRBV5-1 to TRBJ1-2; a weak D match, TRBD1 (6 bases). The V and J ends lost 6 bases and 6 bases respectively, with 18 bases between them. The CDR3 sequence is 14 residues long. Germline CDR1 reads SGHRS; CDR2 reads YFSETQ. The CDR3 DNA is TGCGCCAGCACCAAGGGGGGGCTGGGTGATGGCTACACCTTC. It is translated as CASTKGGLGDGYTF.

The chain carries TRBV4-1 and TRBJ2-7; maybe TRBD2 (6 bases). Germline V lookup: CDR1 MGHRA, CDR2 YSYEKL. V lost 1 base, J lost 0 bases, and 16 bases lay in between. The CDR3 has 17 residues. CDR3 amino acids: CASSQVPPGTSSYEQYF. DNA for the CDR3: TGCGCCAGCAGCCAAGTCCCCCCAGGGACTTCCTCCTACGAGCAGTACTTC.

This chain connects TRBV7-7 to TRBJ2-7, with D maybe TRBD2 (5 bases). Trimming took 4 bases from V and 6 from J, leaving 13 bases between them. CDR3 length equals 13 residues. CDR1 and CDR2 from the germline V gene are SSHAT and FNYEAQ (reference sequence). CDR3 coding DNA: TGTGCCAGCAGCTCGGAGCTGGCGGGCGAGCAGTACTTC. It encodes CASSSELAGEQYF.

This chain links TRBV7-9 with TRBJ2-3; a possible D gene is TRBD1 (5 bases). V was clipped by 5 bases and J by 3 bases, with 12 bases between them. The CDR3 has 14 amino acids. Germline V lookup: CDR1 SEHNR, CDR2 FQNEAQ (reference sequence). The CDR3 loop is CASSRQPRTDTQYF. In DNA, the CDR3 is TGTGCCAGCAGCCGACAGCCACGGACAGATACGCAGTATTTT. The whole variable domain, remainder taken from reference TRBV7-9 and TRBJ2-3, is DTGVSQNPRHKITKRGQNVTFRCDPISEHNRLYWYRQTLGQGPEFLTYFQNEAQLEKSRLLSDRFSAERPKGSFSTLEIQRTEQGDSAMYLCASSRQPRTDTQYFGPGTRLTVL.

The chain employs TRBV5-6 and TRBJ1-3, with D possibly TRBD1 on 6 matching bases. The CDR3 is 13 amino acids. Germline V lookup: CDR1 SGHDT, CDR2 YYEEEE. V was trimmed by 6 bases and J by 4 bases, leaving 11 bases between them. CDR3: CASIPGAGNTIYF. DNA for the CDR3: TGTGCCAGCATCCCAGGGGCAGGAAACACCATATATTTT.

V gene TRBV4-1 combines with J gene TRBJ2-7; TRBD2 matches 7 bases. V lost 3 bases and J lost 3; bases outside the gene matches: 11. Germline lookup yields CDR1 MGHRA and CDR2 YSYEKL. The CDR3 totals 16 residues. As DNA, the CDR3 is TGCGCCAGCAGCCAGCGTACAGCGGGGACCTACTACGAGCAGTACTTC. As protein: CASSQRTAGTYYEQYF.

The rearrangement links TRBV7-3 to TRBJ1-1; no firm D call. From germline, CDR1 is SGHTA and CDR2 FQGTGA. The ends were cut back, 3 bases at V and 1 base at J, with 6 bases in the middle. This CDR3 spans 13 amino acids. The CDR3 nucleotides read TGTGCCAGCAGCTTCTCGGGGAACACTGAAGCTTTCTTT. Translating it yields CASSFSGNTEAFF. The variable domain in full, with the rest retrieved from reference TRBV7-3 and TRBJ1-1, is GAGVSQTPSNKVTEKGKYVELRCDPISGHTALYWYRQSLGQGPEFLIYFQGTGAADDSGLPNDRFFAVRPEGSVSTLKIQRTERGDSAVYLCASSFSGNTEAFFGQGTRLTVV.

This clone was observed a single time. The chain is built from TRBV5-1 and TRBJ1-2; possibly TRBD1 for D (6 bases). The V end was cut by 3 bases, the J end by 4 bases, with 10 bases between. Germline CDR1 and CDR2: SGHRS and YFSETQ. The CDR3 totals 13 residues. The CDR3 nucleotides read TGCGCCAGCAGCTCAGGACAGAGCTATGGCTACACCTTC. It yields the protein CASSSGQSYGYTF.

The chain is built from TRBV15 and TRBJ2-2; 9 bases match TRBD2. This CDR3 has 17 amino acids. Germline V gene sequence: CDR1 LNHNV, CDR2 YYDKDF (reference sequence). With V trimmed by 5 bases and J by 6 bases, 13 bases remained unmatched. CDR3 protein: CATSGLAGSGAAGELFF. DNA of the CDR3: TGTGCCACCAGCGGTCTAGCGGGGAGCGGAGCGGCCGGGGAGCTGTTTTTT.

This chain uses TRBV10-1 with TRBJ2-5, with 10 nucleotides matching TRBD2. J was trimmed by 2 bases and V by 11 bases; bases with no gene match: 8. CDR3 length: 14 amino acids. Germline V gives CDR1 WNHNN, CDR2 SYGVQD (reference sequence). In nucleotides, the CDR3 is TGCGCCGACAATCGGACTAGCGGACAAGAGACCCAGTACTTC. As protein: CADNRTSGQETQYF.

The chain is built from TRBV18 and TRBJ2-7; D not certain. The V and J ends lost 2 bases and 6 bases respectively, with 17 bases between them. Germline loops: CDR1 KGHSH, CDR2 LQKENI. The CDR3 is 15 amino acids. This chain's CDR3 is CASSPTTQWQFEQYF. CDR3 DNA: TGTGCCAGCTCACCAACGACTCAATGGCAGTTCGAGCAGTACTTC.